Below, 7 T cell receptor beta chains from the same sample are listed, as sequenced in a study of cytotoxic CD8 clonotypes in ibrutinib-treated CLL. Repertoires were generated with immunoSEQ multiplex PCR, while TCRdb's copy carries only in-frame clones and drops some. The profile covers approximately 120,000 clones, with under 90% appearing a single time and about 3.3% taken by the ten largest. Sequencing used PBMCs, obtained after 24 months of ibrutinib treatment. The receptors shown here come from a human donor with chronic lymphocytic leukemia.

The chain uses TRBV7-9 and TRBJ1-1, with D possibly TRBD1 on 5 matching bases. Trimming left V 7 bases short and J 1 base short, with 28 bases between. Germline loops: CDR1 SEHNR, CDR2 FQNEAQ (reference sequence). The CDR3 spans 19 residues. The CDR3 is CASTLTGPSGAERNTEAFF. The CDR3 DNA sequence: TGTGCCAGCACCCTTACGGGGCCCAGCGGAGCCGAGCGGAACACTGAAGCTTTCTTT.

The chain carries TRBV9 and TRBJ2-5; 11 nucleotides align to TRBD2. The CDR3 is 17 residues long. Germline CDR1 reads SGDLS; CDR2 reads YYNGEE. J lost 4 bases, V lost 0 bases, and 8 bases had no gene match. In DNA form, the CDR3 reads TGTGCCAGCAGCGTAGCTCCTAGCGGGGGGTATTTAGAGACCCAGTACTTC. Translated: CASSVAPSGGYLETQYF.

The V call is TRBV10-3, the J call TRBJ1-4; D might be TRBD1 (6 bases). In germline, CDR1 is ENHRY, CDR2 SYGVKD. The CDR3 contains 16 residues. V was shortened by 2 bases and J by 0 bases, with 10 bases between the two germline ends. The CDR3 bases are TGTGCCATCAGTGAGCAGGGGCCCTCAACTAATGAAAAACTGTTTTTT. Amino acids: CAISEQGPSTNEKLFF.

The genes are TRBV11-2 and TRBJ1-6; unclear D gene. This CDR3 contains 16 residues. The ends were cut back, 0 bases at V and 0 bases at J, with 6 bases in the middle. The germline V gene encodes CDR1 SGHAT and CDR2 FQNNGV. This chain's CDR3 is CASSLDRSSYNSPLHF. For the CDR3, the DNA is TGTGCCAGCAGCTTAGACAGGAGCTCCTATAATTCACCCCTCCACTTT.

For the CDR3, the DNA is TGTGCCAGCAGCCAAGGACAGGCCGTCAATGAGCAGTTCTTC. Translation gives CASSQGQAVNEQFF. The chain carries TRBV7-2 and TRBJ2-1; 7 bases match TRBD1. The CDR3 runs 14 residues. Germline trimming cut 5 bases from V and 6 bases from J; bases unmatched to any gene: 7. Germline CDR1 is SGHTA and CDR2 is FQGNSA.

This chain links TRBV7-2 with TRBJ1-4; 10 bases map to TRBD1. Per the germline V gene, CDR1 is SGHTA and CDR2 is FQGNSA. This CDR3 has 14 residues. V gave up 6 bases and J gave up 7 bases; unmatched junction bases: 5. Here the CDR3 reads CASSGGTGVEKLFF. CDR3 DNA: TGTGCCAGCAGTGGGGGGACAGGGGTTGAAAAACTGTTTTTT.

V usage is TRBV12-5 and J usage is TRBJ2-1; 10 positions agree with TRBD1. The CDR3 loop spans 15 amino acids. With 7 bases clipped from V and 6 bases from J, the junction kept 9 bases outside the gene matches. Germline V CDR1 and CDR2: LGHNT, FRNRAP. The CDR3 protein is CASARGQGTLNEQFF. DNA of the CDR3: TGTGCTAGTGCCCGGGGACAGGGGACTCTCAATGAGCAGTTCTTC.